Described below is a single TCR beta chain sequence and its context. Antigen specificity is unknown. This sample was included in a study of T cell responses to AZD1222 COVID-19 vaccine. As for the study in general: Analyses pooled second doses at about 4 or about 12 weeks. Study results and limitations: Reportedly, nearly half of unique spike TCRs recognized epitopes outside B.1.351/B.1.1.7 mutations. The peak T cell response came first, and repertoires were sampled only after it.

The table came from immunoSEQ multiplex PCR; TCRdb's copy has only in-frame clones and leaves some out. Of 150,000 or so clones listed, just over 90% are singletons. Between the trimmed V and J ends, which lost 6 bases and 4 bases, there was a span of 22 bases. Germline V gives CDR1 LGHDT, CDR2 YNNKEL (reference sequence). The CDR3 extends over 17 amino acids. The chain is built from TRBV3-1 (or the pseudogene TRBV3-2) and TRBJ1-3, with a possible D match to TRBD1 (6 bases). This receptor was identified in an adult in good health. Sequencing was performed on peripheral blood, taken on day 0 of AZD1222 vaccination. In DNA form, the CDR3 reads TGTGCCAGCAGAAAAAGCGGGGGGGCTTTGAGAGGAAACACCATATATTTT. Translated: CASRKSGGALRGNTIYF.